Many counts were recorded for the clone carrying this T cell receptor (beta chain). Its antigen is as yet unknown. The germline V gene has CDR1 MRHNA and CDR2 SNTAGT. V lost 6 bases to trimming and J lost 2 bases, with 10 bases between them. The CDR3 is made up of 14 amino acids. This entry comes from a study of T-cell reconstitution after alpha-beta-depleted transplantation in children. Regarding the study as a whole: Where alpha-beta T cells came from about two months after transplant was reportedly several hundred expanded graft clones.

Unique molecular identifiers were used in preparing the TCRbeta library. TCRdb re-called the PCR reads with MiXCR, one entry per CDR3 protein. The sample yields hundreds of thousands of distinct CDR3 sequences, 10% to 15% seen once. The clonotype comes from a male patient younger than 18 who had a stem cell transplant for acute myeloid leukemia, so the T cells may come from the graft donor. The starting material was PBMCs, mostly from graft donor cells, obtained 360 days after TCRalphabeta/CD19-depleted stem cell transplant. V usage is TRBV6-4 and J usage is TRBJ2-2; D call uncertain. CDR3 loop: CASRPDDNTGELFF. DNA of the CDR3: TGTGCCAGCAGACCCGATGATAACACCGGGGAGCTGTTTTTT.